What follows are 24 T cell receptor beta chains derived from one specimen sequenced in a study of blood T cell repertoires in COVID-19. Using immunoSEQ multiplex PCR, the repertoire was profiled, and TCRdb retains in-frame clones only, with some absent. The sample shows some 130,000 clones, around 88% of them seen only once. Sample: peripheral blood. Receptor source: a man in his 60s with COVID-19, enrolled during active disease.

This clone appeared a single time. The chain couples TRBV28 to TRBJ1-1; D gene ambiguous. Germline V gene lookup returns CDR1 MDHEN and CDR2 SYDVKM. V was cut by 7 bases and J by 7 bases, with 13 bases left in between. The CDR3 spans 12 residues. The DNA for the CDR3 is TGTGCCAGCAAGGAGACGGGGTATGAAGCTTTCTTT. It translates to CASKETGYEAFF.

V is TRBV7-2 and J is TRBJ1-1, with 9 bases that match TRBD1. The CDR3 has 15 residues. Germline values: CDR1 SGHTA, CDR2 FQGNSA. V shed 5 bases, J shed 0 bases, and the junction held 4 bases outside the gene matches. In DNA, the CDR3 is TGTGCCAGCAGCCACCGACAGGGGGTGAACACTGAAGCTTTCTTT. Translating it yields CASSHRQGVNTEAFF.

V is TRBV5-4 and J is TRBJ1-3; possibly TRBD1 for D (5 bases). Trimming removed 2 bases from V and 0 bases from J, with 9 bases in between. Germline V gene sequence: CDR1 SGHNT, CDR2 YYREEE (reference sequence). The CDR3 length is 15 residues. The CDR3 is CASSLDSISGNTIYF. The CDR3 DNA sequence: TGTGCCAGCAGCTTAGACAGCATCTCTGGAAACACCATATATTTT.

The chain recombines TRBV5-8 with TRBJ1-2; possible D gene TRBD1, 6 bases. The V and J ends lost 4 bases and 8 bases respectively, with 12 bases between them. Germline assignment: CDR1 SGHTS and CDR2 YDEGEE. The CDR3 consists of 12 residues. CDR3: CASSLSTGGYTF. The CDR3 nucleotides read TGTGCCAGCAGCCTCTCGACAGGCGGCTACACCTTC. The whole variable domain, remainder taken from reference TRBV5-8 and TRBJ1-2, is EAGVTQSPTHLIKTRGQQATLRCSPISGHTSVYWYQQALGLGLQFLLWYDEGEERNRGNFPPRFSGRQFPNYSSELNVNALELEDSALYLCASSLSTGGYTFGSGTRLTVV.

The chain links TRBV6-1 to TRBJ1-1; 7 positions match TRBD1. With 2 bases clipped from V and 4 bases from J, the junction kept 4 bases outside the gene matches. Germline V gene data show CDR1 as MNHNS and CDR2 as SASEGT. The CDR3 covers 14 residues. The CDR3 nucleotides are TGTGCCAGCAGTGAAACGACAGGGTCCACTGAAGCTTTCTTT. This encodes CASSETTGSTEAFF.

The chain links TRBV6-5 to TRBJ2-7, with D uncertain. With 4 bases removed from V and 0 bases from J, the gap between germline ends came to 10 bases. Germline CDR1 reads MNHEY; CDR2 reads SVGAGI. The CDR3 has 14 amino acids. The CDR3 here is CASSWRRFSYEQYF. As DNA, the CDR3 is TGTGCCAGCAGTTGGAGACGGTTCTCCTACGAGCAGTACTTC.

As DNA, the CDR3 is TGCGCCAGTGGAGGAGCGGGGGGGCCCACAGATACGCAGTATTTT. Translated: CASGGAGGPTDTQYF. The V and J genes are TRBV5-1 and TRBJ2-3; 10 bases align to TRBD2. With 8 bases clipped from V and 2 bases from J, the junction kept 8 bases outside the gene matches. The length of the CDR3 is 15 residues. The V gene's germline CDR1 is SGHRS and CDR2 YFSETQ.

The rearrangement uses TRBV6-5 and TRBJ1-3; no definite D call. The CDR3 covers 11 residues. Germline values: CDR1 MNHEY, CDR2 SVGAGI. Deletions cut 5 bases from V and 4 bases from J, with 3 bases between. CDR3 sequence: CASSQGNTIYF. As DNA, the CDR3 is TGTGCCAGCAGTCAAGGAAACACCATATATTTT.

This CDR3 is CASSQDRSTEAFF. Here the CDR3 DNA reads TGCGCCAGCAGCCAAGATCGGTCCACTGAAGCTTTCTTT. The chain joins TRBV4-3 to TRBJ1-1, with D hard to call. Germline V lookup: CDR1 LGHNA, CDR2 YSLEER. The CDR3 spans 13 residues. Trimming pared 0 bases from V and 4 bases from J, leaving 6 bases between.

The rearrangement joins TRBV20-1 to TRBJ1-1, with 7 positions matching TRBD1. Trimming removed 3 bases from V and 7 bases from J; junction bases left unmatched: 11. The CDR3 has 14 residues. Germline V gene data show CDR1 as DFQATT and CDR2 as SNEGSKA (reference sequence). CDR3 nucleotide sequence: TGCAGTGCTAGTTCGACAGGGAGAGTAGGTGAAGCTTTCTTT. Encoded protein: CSASSTGRVGEAFF.

The chain uses TRBV28 and TRBJ1-2; the D gene is possibly TRBD1 (5 bases). V dropped 4 bases and J dropped 3 bases, with 12 bases sitting between them. The CDR3 has 14 amino acids. CDR1 is MDHEN, CDR2 SYDVKM, per germline. The CDR3 protein is CASSSDQGYYGYTF. In nucleotides, the CDR3 is TGTGCCAGCAGTTCAGATCAGGGATACTATGGCTACACCTTC.

This chain joins TRBV6-6 and TRBJ2-5, with D perhaps matching TRBD1 (5 bases). Germline V CDR1 and CDR2: MNHNY, SVGAGI (reference sequence). The CDR3 contains 15 residues. Trimming shortened V by 5 bases and J by 0 bases, and 13 bases separated the two germline ends. Here the CDR3 DNA reads TGTGCCAGCAGTAAAATGTGGGGCGACCAAGAGACCCAGTACTTC. This encodes CASSKMWGDQETQYF.

The rearrangement links TRBV5-8 to TRBJ1-3; D is possibly TRBD1 (5 bases). Germline V gene lookup returns CDR1 SGHTS and CDR2 YDEGEE. Deletions cut 2 bases from V and 0 bases from J, with 15 bases between. This CDR3 has 17 amino acids. In nucleotides, the CDR3 is TGTGCCAGCAGCTTTAGGAGGGGAGCCCTCTCTGGAAACACCATATATTTT. Encoded protein: CASSFRRGALSGNTIYF.

This chain connects TRBV7-8 to TRBJ1-1; D gene uncertain. The CDR3 is 15 amino acids. Trimming took off 1 base at V and 0 bases at J, with 9 bases between the two ends. The germline gives CDR1 SGHVS, CDR2 FQNEAQ. The CDR3 nucleotides are TGTGCCAGCAGCTTAGGACACCCCATGAACACTGAAGCTTTCTTT. Translating it yields CASSLGHPMNTEAFF.

The chain carries TRBV19 and TRBJ1-4, with TRBD1 as a possible D gene (5 bases). The ends were cut back, 4 bases at V and 0 bases at J, with 9 bases in the middle. The CDR3 spans 15 residues. CDR1 and CDR2 (germline): LNHDA, SQIVND (reference sequence). CDR3 region: CASSTGGATNEKLFF. CDR3 in DNA: TGTGCCAGTAGTACGGGAGGGGCAACTAATGAAAAACTGTTTTTT.

This chain joins TRBV7-2 and TRBJ2-1, with 9 bases lining up with TRBD1. The V gene's germline CDR1 is SGHTA and CDR2 FQGNSA. This CDR3 has 15 residues. V gave up 3 bases and J gave up 4 bases; unmatched junction bases: 4. The CDR3 nucleotides read TGTGCCAGCAGCTTTCCGGGACAGGGTTACAATGAGCAGTTCTTC. It yields the protein CASSFPGQGYNEQFF.

The chain employs TRBV6-1 and TRBJ2-7; weak D call: TRBD2 (5 bases). The V end lost 3 bases, the J end lost 5 bases, and 14 bases lay between the germline ends. Germline CDR1 and CDR2: MNHNS and SASEGT. This CDR3 is 14 amino acids long. CDR3 region: CASSDTTIAHEQYF. CDR3 DNA: TGTGCCAGCAGTGACACGACTATCGCCCACGAGCAGTACTTC.

The chain recombines TRBV2 with TRBJ2-6; 10 nucleotides align to TRBD1. V shed 6 bases, J shed 4 bases, and the junction held 6 bases outside the gene matches. The germline V gene has CDR1 SNHLY and CDR2 FYNNEI. The CDR3 runs to 16 residues. CDR3: CASRTGTGVGANVLTF. The CDR3 nucleotides read TGTGCCAGCAGAACCGGGACAGGGGTCGGGGCCAACGTCCTGACTTTC.

The chain carries TRBV4-2 and TRBJ1-1; unclear D gene. The germline V gene encodes CDR1 LGHNA and CDR2 YNFKEQ. With 3 bases removed from V and 3 bases from J, the gap between germline ends came to 14 bases. The CDR3 spans 15 residues. The CDR3 loop reads CASSQEGLRDTEAFF. CDR3 nucleotides: TGTGCCAGCAGCCAGGAGGGTCTTCGGGACACTGAAGCTTTCTTT.

The chain carries TRBV5-1 and TRBJ1-1, with 9 nucleotides matching TRBD1. V shed 3 bases and J 4 bases; nucleotides not matched to a gene: 7. The germline V gene encodes CDR1 SGHRS and CDR2 YFSETQ. The CDR3 contains 15 residues. The CDR3 sequence is CASSSGGQGGTEAFF. The CDR3 nucleotides read TGCGCCAGCAGCTCCGGGGGACAGGGAGGCACTGAAGCTTTCTTT.

The chain combines TRBV19 with TRBJ1-5; 8 bases align to TRBD1. The CDR3 is 16 residues long. V shed 5 bases and J 5 bases; nucleotides not matched to a gene: 11. Looked up from germline, CDR1 is LNHDA and CDR2 is SQIVND (reference sequence). The CDR3 protein is CASSAVMDREDQPQHF. The CDR3 DNA sequence: TGTGCCAGTAGTGCGGTTATGGACAGGGAGGATCAGCCCCAGCATTTT.

V is TRBV5-1 and J is TRBJ2-5, with a tentative D call TRBD1 (5 bases). This CDR3 has 15 residues. The germline CDR1 and CDR2 sequences are SGHRS and YFSETQ. V was clipped by 1 base and J by 0 bases, with 10 bases between them. The CDR3: CASSLTGRNQETQYF. CDR3 coding DNA: TGCGCCAGCAGCTTGACAGGAAGAAACCAAGAGACCCAGTACTTC.

The chain is built from TRBV29-1 and TRBJ1-1, with TRBD1 matching 7 bases. V was clipped by 7 bases and J by 1 base; unmatched bases: 6. The CDR3 totals 13 residues. Per germline, CDR1 SQVTM and CDR2 ANQGSEA. Here the CDR3 reads CSARQGQNTEAFF. CDR3 sequence (DNA): TGCAGCGCCCGACAGGGTCAGAACACTGAAGCTTTCTTT.

The rearrangement uses TRBV6-5 and TRBJ1-1; a weak D match, TRBD1 (5 bases). Trimming took 5 bases from V and 0 from J, leaving 7 bases between them. From germline, CDR1 is MNHEY and CDR2 SVGAGI. The CDR3 contains 13 residues. This CDR3 is CASSTGVNTEAFF. Written as DNA, the CDR3 is TGTGCCAGCAGTACAGGCGTGAACACTGAAGCTTTCTTT.